Below are 3 T cell receptor beta chains sequenced from a single sample in a study of blood T cell repertoires in COVID-19. TCRdb's copy holds only in-frame clones and misses some; the assay was immunoSEQ multiplex PCR. This sample has 200,000 to 250,000 clones; roughly 84% occur once, and the top ten carry about 0.93%. Source material: peripheral blood. The receptors stem from a man aged 40-49 years with acute or convalescent COVID-19.

The V call is TRBV5-6, the J call TRBJ1-6, with D possibly being TRBD1 (5 bases). CDR3 length equals 15 residues. Germline CDR1 is SGHDT and CDR2 is YYEEEE. V shed 3 bases and J shed 8 bases, with 15 bases lying between them. CDR3 amino acids: CASSSSGSGDSPLHF. The CDR3 DNA sequence: TGTGCCAGCAGCTCGTCGGGGTCGGGGGATTCACCCCTCCACTTT.

This chain links TRBV7-9 with TRBJ1-1; 7 bases are a match to TRBD1. J lost 5 bases, V lost 6 bases, and 9 bases had no gene match. The CDR3 runs to 14 residues. The germline gives CDR1 SEHNR, CDR2 FQNEAQ (reference sequence). The CDR3 bases are TGTGCCAGCAGAGATACAGGGGCTCGGACTGAAGCTTTCTTT. Its translation: CASRDTGARTEAFF.

The CDR3 nucleotides read TGTGCCAGCAGCACTTTTTTGGCAGGGACTAATGAAAAACTGTTTTTT. Its protein product is CASSTFLAGTNEKLFF. The chain combines TRBV5-6 with TRBJ1-4; maybe TRBD1 (5 bases). Germline V CDR1 and CDR2: SGHDT, YYEEEE. V was pared by 4 bases and J by 2 bases, with 15 bases between. The CDR3 totals 16 residues.